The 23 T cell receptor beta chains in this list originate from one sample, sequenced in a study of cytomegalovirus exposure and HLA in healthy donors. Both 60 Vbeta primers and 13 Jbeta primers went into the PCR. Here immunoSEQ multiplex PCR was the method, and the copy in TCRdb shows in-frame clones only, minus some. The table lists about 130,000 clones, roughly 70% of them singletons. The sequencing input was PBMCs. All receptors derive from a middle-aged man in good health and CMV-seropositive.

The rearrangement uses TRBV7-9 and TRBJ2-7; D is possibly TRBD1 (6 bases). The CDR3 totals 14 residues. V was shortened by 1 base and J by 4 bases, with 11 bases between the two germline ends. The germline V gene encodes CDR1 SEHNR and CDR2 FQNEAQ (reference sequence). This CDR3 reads CASSLGGGIYEQYF. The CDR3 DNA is TGTGCCAGCAGCTTAGGTGGGGGCATATACGAGCAGTACTTC.

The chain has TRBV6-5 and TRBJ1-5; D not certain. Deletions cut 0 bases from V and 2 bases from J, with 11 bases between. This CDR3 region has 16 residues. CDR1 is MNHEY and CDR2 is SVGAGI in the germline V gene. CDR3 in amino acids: CASSYSGGWGNQPQHF. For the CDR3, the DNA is TGTGCCAGCAGTTACTCGGGAGGTTGGGGCAATCAGCCCCAGCATTTT.

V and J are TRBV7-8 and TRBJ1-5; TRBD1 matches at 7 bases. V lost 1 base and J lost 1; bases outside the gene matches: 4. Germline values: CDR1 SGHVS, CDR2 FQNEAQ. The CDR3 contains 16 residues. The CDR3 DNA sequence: TGTGCCAGCAGCTTAGAGGCAGGGGGAAGCAATCAGCCCCAGCATTTT. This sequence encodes CASSLEAGGSNQPQHF.

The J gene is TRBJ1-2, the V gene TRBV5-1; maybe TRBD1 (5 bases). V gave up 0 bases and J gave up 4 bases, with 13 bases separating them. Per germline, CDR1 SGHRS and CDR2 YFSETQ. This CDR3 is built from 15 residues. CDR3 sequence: CASSLGLFTGYGYTF. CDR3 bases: TGCGCCAGCAGCTTGGGGTTGTTCACAGGCTATGGCTACACCTTC.

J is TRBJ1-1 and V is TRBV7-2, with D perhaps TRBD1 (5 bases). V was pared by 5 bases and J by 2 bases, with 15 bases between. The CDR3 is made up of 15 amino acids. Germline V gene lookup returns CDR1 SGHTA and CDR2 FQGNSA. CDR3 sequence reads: CASSPYRTSNTEAFF. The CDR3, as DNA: TGTGCCAGCAGCCCGTACCGGACATCCAACACTGAAGCTTTCTTT.

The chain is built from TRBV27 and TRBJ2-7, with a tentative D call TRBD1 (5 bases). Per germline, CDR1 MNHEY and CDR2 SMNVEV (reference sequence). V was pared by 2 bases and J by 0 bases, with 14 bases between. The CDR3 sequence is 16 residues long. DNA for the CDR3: TGTGCCAGCAGTTTAAACCCCCCTGACAGCTCCTACGAGCAGTACTTC. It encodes CASSLNPPDSSYEQYF.

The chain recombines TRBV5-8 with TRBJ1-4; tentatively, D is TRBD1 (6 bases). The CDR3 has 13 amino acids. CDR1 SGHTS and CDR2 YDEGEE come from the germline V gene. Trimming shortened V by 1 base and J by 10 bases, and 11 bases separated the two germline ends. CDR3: CASSLNRVGKLFF. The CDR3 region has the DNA TGTGCCAGCAGCTTGAACAGGGTCGGAAAACTGTTTTTT.

CDR3 sequence (DNA): TGTGCCAGCAGTTTTATGTTAATTGGGCTCTCACCCCTCCACTTT. Residues: CASSFMLIGLSPLHF. The chain uses TRBV28 and TRBJ1-6; the D is unclear. Germline CDR1 is MDHEN and CDR2 is SYDVKM. V dropped 3 bases and J dropped 10 bases, with 16 bases sitting between them. The CDR3 spans 15 residues. Combining the CDR3 with reference TRBV28 and TRBJ1-6 gives the whole variable domain DVKVTQSSRYLVKRTGEKVFLECVQDMDHENMFWYRQDPGLGLRLIYFSYDVKMKEKGDIPEGYSVSREKKERFSLILESASTNQTSMYLCASSFMLIGLSPLHFGNGTRLTVT.

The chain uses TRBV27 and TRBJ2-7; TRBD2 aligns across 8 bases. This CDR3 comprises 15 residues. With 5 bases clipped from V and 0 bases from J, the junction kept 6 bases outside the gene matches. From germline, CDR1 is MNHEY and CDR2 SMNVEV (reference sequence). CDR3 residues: CASSNWAGGSYEQYF. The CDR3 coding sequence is TGTGCCAGCAGTAACTGGGCGGGGGGCTCCTACGAGCAGTACTTC.

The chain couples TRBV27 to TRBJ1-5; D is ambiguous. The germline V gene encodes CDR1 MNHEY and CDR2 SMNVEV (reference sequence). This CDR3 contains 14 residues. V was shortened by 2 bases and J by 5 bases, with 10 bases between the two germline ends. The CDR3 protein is CASSLRGAYQPQHF. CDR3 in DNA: TGTGCCAGCAGTTTACGGGGTGCCTATCAGCCCCAGCATTTT.

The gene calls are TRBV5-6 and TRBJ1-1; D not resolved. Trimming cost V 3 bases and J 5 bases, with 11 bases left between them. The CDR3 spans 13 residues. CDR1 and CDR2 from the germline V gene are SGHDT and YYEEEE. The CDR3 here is CASSSLSVTEAFF. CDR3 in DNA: TGTGCCAGCAGCTCCCTCTCGGTGACTGAAGCTTTCTTT.

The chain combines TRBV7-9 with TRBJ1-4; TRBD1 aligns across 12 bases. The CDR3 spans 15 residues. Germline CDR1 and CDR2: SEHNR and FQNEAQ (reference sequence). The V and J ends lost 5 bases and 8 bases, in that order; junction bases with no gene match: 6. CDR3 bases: TGTGCCAGCAGCCCGGGACAGGGGGCGCGGGAAAAACTGTTTTTT. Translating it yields CASSPGQGAREKLFF. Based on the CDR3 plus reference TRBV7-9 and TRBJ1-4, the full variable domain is DTGVSQNPRHKITKRGQNVTFRCDPISEHNRLYWYRQTLGQGPEFLTYFQNEAQLEKSRLLSDRFSAERPKGSFSTLEIQRTEQGDSAMYLCASSPGQGAREKLFFGSGTQLSVL.

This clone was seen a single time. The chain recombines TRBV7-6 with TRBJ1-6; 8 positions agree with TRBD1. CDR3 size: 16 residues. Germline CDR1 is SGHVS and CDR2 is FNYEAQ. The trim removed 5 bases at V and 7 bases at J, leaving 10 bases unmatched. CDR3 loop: CASSLGQDRANSPLHF. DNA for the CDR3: TGTGCCAGCAGCCTAGGACAGGACAGGGCAAATTCACCCCTCCACTTT.

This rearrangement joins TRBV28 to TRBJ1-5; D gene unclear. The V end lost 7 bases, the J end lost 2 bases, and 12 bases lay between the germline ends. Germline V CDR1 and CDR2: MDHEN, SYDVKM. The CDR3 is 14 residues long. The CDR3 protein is CASNGGVGNQPQHF. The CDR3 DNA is TGTGCCAGCAATGGCGGGGTGGGCAATCAGCCCCAGCATTTT.

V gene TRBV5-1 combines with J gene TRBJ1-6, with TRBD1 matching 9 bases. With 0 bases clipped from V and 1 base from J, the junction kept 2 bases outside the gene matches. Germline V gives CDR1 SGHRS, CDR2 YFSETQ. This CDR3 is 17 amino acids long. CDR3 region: CASSLGQGESYNSPLHF. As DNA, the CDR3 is TGCGCCAGCAGCTTGGGACAGGGGGAATCCTATAATTCACCCCTCCACTTT.

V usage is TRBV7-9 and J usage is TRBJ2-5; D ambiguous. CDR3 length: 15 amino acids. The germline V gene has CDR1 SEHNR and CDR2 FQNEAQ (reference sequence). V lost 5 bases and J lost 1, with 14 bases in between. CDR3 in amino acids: CASSPDPPGQETQYF. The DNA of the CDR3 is TGTGCCAGCAGCCCCGACCCCCCGGGCCAAGAGACCCAGTACTTC.

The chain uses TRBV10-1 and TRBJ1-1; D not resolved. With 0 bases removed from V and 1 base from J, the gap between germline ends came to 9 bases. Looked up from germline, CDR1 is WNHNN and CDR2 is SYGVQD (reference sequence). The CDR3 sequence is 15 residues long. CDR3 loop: CASSESGGANTEAFF. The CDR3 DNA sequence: TGCGCCAGCAGTGAGTCGGGAGGAGCGAACACTGAAGCTTTCTTT.

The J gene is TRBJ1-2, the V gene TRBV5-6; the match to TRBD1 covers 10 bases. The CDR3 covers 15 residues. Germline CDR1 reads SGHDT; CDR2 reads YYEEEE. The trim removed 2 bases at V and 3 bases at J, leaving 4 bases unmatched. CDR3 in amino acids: CASSLSGTGDYGYTF. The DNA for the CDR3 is TGTGCCAGCAGCTTATCCGGGACAGGGGACTATGGCTACACCTTC.

The CDR3 sequence is CASSGTGDGSNYGYTF. The CDR3 DNA is TGTGCCAGCAGCGGGACGGGGGATGGCTCGAACTATGGCTACACCTTC. This chain links TRBV6-4 with TRBJ1-2; D may be TRBD1 (5 bases). CDR1 is MRHNA, CDR2 SNTAGT, per germline. The CDR3 sequence is 16 residues long. Trimming pared 6 bases from V and 2 bases from J, leaving 19 bases between.

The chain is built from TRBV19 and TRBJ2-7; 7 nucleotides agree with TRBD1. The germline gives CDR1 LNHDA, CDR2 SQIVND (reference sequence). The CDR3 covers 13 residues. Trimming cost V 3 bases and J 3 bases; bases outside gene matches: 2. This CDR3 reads CASSMTGNYEQYF. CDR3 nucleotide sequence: TGTGCCAGTAGTATGACAGGGAACTACGAGCAGTACTTC.

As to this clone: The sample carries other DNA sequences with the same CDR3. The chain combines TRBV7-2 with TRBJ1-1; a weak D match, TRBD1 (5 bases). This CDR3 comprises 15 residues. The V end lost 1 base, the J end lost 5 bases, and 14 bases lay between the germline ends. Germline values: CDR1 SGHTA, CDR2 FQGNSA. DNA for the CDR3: TGTGCCAGCAGCTTAGAGGTACCGGGGGGTACTGAAGCTTTCTTT. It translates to CASSLEVPGGTEAFF.

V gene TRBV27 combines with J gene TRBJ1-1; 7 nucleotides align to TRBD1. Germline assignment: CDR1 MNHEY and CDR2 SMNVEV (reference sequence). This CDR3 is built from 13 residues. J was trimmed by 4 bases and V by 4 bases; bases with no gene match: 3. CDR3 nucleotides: TGTGCCAGCAGTTCAGGGACAGCCACTGAAGCTTTCTTT. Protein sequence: CASSSGTATEAFF.

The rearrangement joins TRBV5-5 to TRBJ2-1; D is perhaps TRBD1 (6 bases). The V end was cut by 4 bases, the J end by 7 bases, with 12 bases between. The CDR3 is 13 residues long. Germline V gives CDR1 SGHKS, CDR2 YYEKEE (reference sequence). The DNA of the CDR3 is TGTGCCAGCAGCCCCAGGGGCGAGAATGAGCAGTTCTTC. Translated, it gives CASSPRGENEQFF.